The 26 T cell receptor beta chains in this list originate from one sample, sequenced in a study of regulatory T cells in long-lasting Graves disease. Sequencing libraries for TCR beta were prepared with iRepertoire HTBI primers and Arm-PCR of CDR3 regions. TCRdb re-called the multiplex PCR reads with MiXCR, one entry per CDR3 protein. The sample consists of 200,000 to 250,000 distinct CDR3 sequences, around 20% of them appearing once. Time point of the sample: newly diagnosed GD, antithyroid drugs for less than 3 months. The TCR library was made from RNA that had been extracted from PBMCs in TRIzol. The same sample was also used in a study of T cells in Graves' hyperthyroidism and ophthalmopathy.

This material consisted of peripheral blood mononuclear cells (PBMCs), taken at new diagnosis, from a patient treated with antithyroid drugs. The receptor set was obtained from a woman in her twenties or thirties with Graves disease.

The rearrangement joins TRBV6-2 or TRBV6-3 to TRBJ2-7; 10 nucleotides agree with TRBD1. The V and J ends lost 5 bases and 2 bases, in that order; junction bases with no gene match: 6. Germline CDR1 MNHEY, CDR2 SVGEGT. The CDR3 extends over 15 amino acids. CDR3 nucleotides: TGTGCCAGCAGTAGATTTGGGACAGGGGCCTACGAGCAGTACTTC. Translation: CASSRFGTGAYEQYF.

The chain joins TRBV11-1 to TRBJ1-3; D gene uncertain. V lost 1 base to trimming and J lost 7 bases, with 8 bases between them. Germline CDR1 reads SGHAT; CDR2 reads FQDESV (reference sequence). The CDR3 spans 13 residues. The CDR3 loop is CASSLVSWNTIYF. In DNA form, the CDR3 reads TGTGCCAGCAGCTTAGTGTCGTGGAACACCATATATTTT.

This clonotype was seen ten or more times. The rearrangement joins TRBV28 to TRBJ2-1; D ambiguous. The germline V gene encodes CDR1 MDHEN and CDR2 SYDVKM. The CDR3 spans 14 residues. V dropped 4 bases and J dropped 7 bases, with 14 bases sitting between them. CDR3 nucleotide sequence: TGTGCCAGCAGTTCCTGGCGCGGTAAGAATGAGCAGTTCTTC. Protein product: CASSSWRGKNEQFF.

This clonotype was counted ten times or more. The rearrangement links TRBV29-1 to TRBJ1-2, with a possible D match to TRBD1 (6 bases). The CDR3 totals 12 residues. CDR1 and CDR2 from the germline V gene are SQVTM and ANQGSEA. CDR3 nucleotide sequence: TGCGCCATTTTTACAGGGAGGAGTGGCTACACCTTC. Protein sequence: CAIFTGRSGYTF.

This chain connects TRBV6-1 to TRBJ2-1, with 12 positions matching TRBD2. Germline-derived CDR1 and CDR2 are MNHNS and SASEGT. V shed 6 bases, J shed 7 bases, and the junction held 13 bases outside the gene matches. The CDR3 length is 17 residues. Here the CDR3 reads CASSPVLAGGPRNEQFF. CDR3 DNA sequence: TGTGCCAGCAGCCCGGTGCTAGCGGGAGGGCCTCGGAATGAGCAGTTCTTC.

This clonotype was seen at least ten times. The rearrangement uses TRBV25-1 and TRBJ2-7, with D tentatively TRBD2 (7 bases). Looked up from germline, CDR1 is MGHDK and CDR2 is SYGVNS. The CDR3 sequence is 15 residues long. Trimming removed 1 base at V and 2 bases at J, with 12 bases between. The CDR3 loop is CASSEWGGGTYEQYF. The CDR3 nucleotides read TGTGCCAGCAGTGAATGGGGAGGGGGGACCTACGAGCAGTACTTC.

This clonotype was detected a few times. The chain uses TRBV20-1 and TRBJ1-5; D perhaps matches TRBD1 (5 bases). V lost 0 bases, J lost 2 bases, and 8 bases lay in between. CDR3 size: 14 residues. Looked up from germline, CDR1 is DFQATT and CDR2 is SNEGSKA (reference sequence). The chain's CDR3 is CSARESRGNQPQHF. The DNA for the CDR3 is TGCAGTGCTAGAGAGTCCAGGGGCAATCAGCCCCAGCATTTT.

Points on this clonotype: This clone may be a read error of a much larger clone one base away. The chain joins TRBV6-1 to TRBJ2-3; D is possibly TRBD2 (6 bases). The CDR3 has 15 amino acids. CDR1 and CDR2 (germline): MNHNS, SASEGT. CDR3 DNA: TGTGCCAGCAGTGCAACGGGAGATAGCACAGTTACGCAGTATTTT. As protein: CASSATGDSTVTQYF.

This clonotype was observed at least ten times. This chain joins TRBV7-8 and TRBJ2-7, with D possibly TRBD1 on 6 matching bases. The CDR3 loop spans 14 amino acids. The V gene's germline CDR1 is SGHVS and CDR2 FQNEAQ. Trimming removed 1 base from V and 9 bases from J, with 16 bases in between. CDR3: CASSLVAGARWQYF. The CDR3 DNA sequence: TGTGCCAGCAGCTTAGTGGCAGGGGCGCGGTGGCAGTACTTC.

This clonotype was found many times. The chain uses TRBV6-5 and TRBJ2-7; 8 bases are shared with TRBD2. V lost 2 bases and J lost 4; bases outside the gene matches: 16. Germline-derived CDR1 and CDR2 are MNHEY and SVGAGI. CDR3 length: 18 amino acids. The CDR3 spells CASSYDGTSVRTEYEQYF. For the CDR3, the DNA is TGTGCCAGCAGTTACGATGGGACTAGTGTTCGGACGGAATACGAGCAGTACTTC.

The chain links TRBV30 to TRBJ2-7; the D gene is possibly TRBD2 (7 bases). V was shortened by 1 base and J by 2 bases, with 15 bases between the two germline ends. From germline, CDR1 is GTSNPN and CDR2 SVGIG (reference sequence). There are 15 residues in the CDR3. The DNA of the CDR3 is TGTGCCTGGAGTGGGGACGGGGGGCAGACCTACGAGCAGTACTTC. Its translation: CAWSGDGGQTYEQYF.

With respect to this clonotype: This sequence may be a read error, since a much larger clone differs from it by one base. The chain uses TRBV6-2 or TRBV6-3 and TRBJ2-3, with no clear D. The J call may be wrong; the DNA end is better matched by TRBJ1-5. CDR1 and CDR2 (germline): MNHEY, SVGEGT. The CDR3 is made up of 14 amino acids. In DNA, the CDR3 is TGTGCCACCCTGTCTTCGACTGGCACAGATACGCAGCATTTT. Protein product: CATLSSTGTDTQHF.

The genes are TRBV6-1 and TRBJ1-3; D remains unclear. The V end was cut by 5 bases, the J end by 0 bases, with 20 bases between. The CDR3 is made up of 18 amino acids. Germline V gene data show CDR1 as MNHNS and CDR2 as SASEGT. This CDR3 reads CASSTSGWAGPSGNTIYF. The CDR3 nucleotides read TGTGCCAGCAGTACCTCCGGGTGGGCAGGTCCCTCTGGAAACACCATATATTTT.

The chain has TRBV5-1 and TRBJ1-5, with D maybe TRBD1 (6 bases). V shed 3 bases and J shed 7 bases, with 11 bases lying between them. CDR3 length equals 13 residues. Germline CDR1 reads SGHRS; CDR2 reads YFSETQ. The CDR3 nucleotides are TGCGCCAGCAGCTCGGGGGGACAACAGCCCCAGCATTTT. Its translation is CASSSGGQQPQHF. Combining the CDR3 with reference TRBV5-1 and TRBJ1-5 gives the whole variable domain KAGVTQTPRYLIKTRGQQVTLSCSPISGHRSVSWYQQTPGQGLQFLFEYFSETQRNKGNFPGRFSGRQFSNSRSEMNVSTLELGDSALYLCASSSGGQQPQHFGDGTRLSIL.

This clonotype was seen ten or more times. This chain links TRBV2 with TRBJ1-1; 7 bases are shared with TRBD1. Germline-derived CDR1 and CDR2 are SNHLY and FYNNEI. The J segment lost 3 bases and the V segment lost 4 bases, leaving 5 bases of the junction unmatched. This CDR3 has 14 residues. CDR3 region: CASSVGQVDTEAFF. CDR3 DNA: TGTGCCAGCAGTGTTGGACAGGTTGACACTGAAGCTTTCTTT. The complete variable domain, with remaining parts taken from reference TRBV2 and TRBJ1-1, reads EPEVTQTPSHQVTQMGQEVILRCVPISNHLYFYWYRQILGQKVEFLVSFYNNEISEKSEIFDDQFSVERPDGSNFTLKIRSTKLEDSAMYFCASSVGQVDTEAFFGQGTRLTVV.

This clonotype showed up many times. This rearrangement joins TRBV28 to TRBJ1-2; possible D gene TRBD1, 6 bases. The V end lost 5 bases, the J end lost 2 bases, and 21 bases lay between the germline ends. The CDR3 totals 17 residues. CDR1 and CDR2 (germline): MDHEN, SYDVKM. CDR3 region: CASSPSGTPNGNYGYTF. The CDR3 nucleotides are TGTGCCAGCAGTCCTTCCGGGACACCAAATGGGAACTATGGCTACACCTTC.

As for this clonotype: A far more abundant clone sits one base away, making this likely a read error. This chain uses TRBV6-2 or TRBV6-3 with TRBJ2-1; 14 bases are shared with TRBD2. The CDR3 spans 16 residues. Germline lookup yields CDR1 MNHEY and CDR2 SVGEGT. The ends lost 5 bases at V and 9 bases at J; junction bases unmatched: 9. In DNA form, the CDR3 reads TGTGCCAGCAGTCTAACGACTAGCGGGGGGGCCAGTGAGCAGTTCTTC. Residues: CASSLTTSGGASEQFF.

Only one count was recorded for this clonotype. V is TRBV6-5 and J is TRBJ2-3; 12 bases fit TRBD2. The CDR3 runs 19 residues. Germline assignment: CDR1 MNHEY and CDR2 SVGAGI. Losses at the gene ends were 0 bases for V and 1 base for J; bases not matched to a gene: 8. CDR3 amino acids: CASSYSTSGGWRGTDTQYF. DNA for the CDR3: TGTGCCAGCAGTTACTCGACTAGCGGGGGCTGGAGAGGCACAGATACGCAGTATTTT.

This sequence joins TRBV19 and TRBJ1-1; D not resolved. Germline V CDR1 and CDR2: LNHDA, SQIVND (reference sequence). V gave up 2 bases and J gave up 1 base, with 8 bases separating them. This CDR3 comprises 14 residues. The CDR3 spells CASSIKRSNTEAFF. The CDR3 DNA reads as TGTGCCAGTAGTATAAAACGGTCGAACACTGAAGCTTTCTTT.

This clonotype was seen many times. DNA for the CDR3: TGTGCCAGCAGTGGAGTATGGGTTGAGGGCAATGAGCAGTTCTTC. Protein sequence: CASSGVWVEGNEQFF. The chain couples TRBV2 to TRBJ2-1, with a tentative D call TRBD2 (5 bases). CDR1 SNHLY and CDR2 FYNNEI come from the germline V gene. Trimming removed 4 bases at V and 6 bases at J, with 16 bases between. CDR3 length: 15 residues.

The chain carries TRBV28 and TRBJ1-5; 7 positions agree with TRBD1. Per the germline V gene, CDR1 is MDHEN and CDR2 is SYDVKM. This CDR3 comprises 13 residues. With 5 bases clipped from V and 4 bases from J, the junction kept 2 bases outside the gene matches. CDR3 protein: CASSDRENQPQHF. As DNA, the CDR3 is TGTGCCAGCAGTGACAGGGAGAATCAGCCCCAGCATTTT. Full variable domain (outside the CDR3, taken from reference TRBV28 and TRBJ1-5): DVKVTQSSRYLVKRTGEKVFLECVQDMDHENMFWYRQDPGLGLRLIYFSYDVKMKEKGDIPEGYSVSREKKERFSLILESASTNQTSMYLCASSDRENQPQHFGDGTRLSIL.

This clonotype has more than one count but fewer than ten. Since a much larger clone is just one base distant, this may be a read error. This chain links TRBV6-2 or TRBV6-3 with TRBJ1-5, with TRBD1 matching 8 bases. CDR1 MNHEY and CDR2 SVGEGT come from the germline V gene. This CDR3 has 15 residues. V shed 4 bases and J 4 bases; nucleotides not matched to a gene: 6. Here the CDR3 DNA reads TGTGCCAGCAGTTGCTACAGGGGGGAGAATCAGCCCCAGCATTTT. Amino acid sequence: CASSCYRGENQPQHF.

This clonotype appeared many times. V is TRBV19 and J is TRBJ2-4; the D gene is possibly TRBD1 (6 bases). The CDR3 consists of 13 residues. The germline CDR1 and CDR2 sequences are LNHDA and SQIVND (reference sequence). The germline V and J ends were trimmed by 8 bases and 0 bases, with 8 bases remaining between them. The DNA of the CDR3 is TGTGCCAGTGAGGGGGTAGCCAAAAACATTCAGTACTTC. Encoded protein: CASEGVAKNIQYF.

This clonotype was detected many times. The chain couples TRBV15 to TRBJ1-3, with D possibly being TRBD1 (6 bases). Per germline, CDR1 LNHNV and CDR2 YYDKDF (reference sequence). Trimming pared 1 base from V and 1 base from J, leaving 8 bases between. The CDR3 covers 15 residues. CDR3 sequence reads: CATSRGGTSGNTIYF. In DNA, the CDR3 is TGTGCCACCAGCAGAGGAGGGACATCTGGAAACACCATATATTTT.

At least ten counts were recorded for this clonotype. V usage is TRBV3-1 and J usage is TRBJ1-2; TRBD1 might be the D (5 bases). The germline V and J ends were trimmed by 4 bases and 13 bases, with 19 bases remaining between them. From germline, CDR1 is LGHDT and CDR2 YNNKEL (reference sequence). The CDR3 contains 13 residues. CDR3 DNA sequence: TGTGCCAGCAGCCCCGGGACTGGTTCCCCCCGCACCTTC. Encoded protein: CASSPGTGSPRTF.

This clonotype has a count of ten or more. The rearrangement links TRBV3-1 to TRBJ2-7; TRBD1 aligns across 7 bases. CDR3 size: 13 residues. With 8 bases clipped from V and 2 bases from J, the junction kept 6 bases outside the gene matches. The germline V gene has CDR1 LGHDT and CDR2 YNNKEL (reference sequence). This CDR3 reads CASRRDSTYEQYF. The DNA for the CDR3 is TGTGCCAGCCGCAGGGACAGTACCTACGAGCAGTACTTC.